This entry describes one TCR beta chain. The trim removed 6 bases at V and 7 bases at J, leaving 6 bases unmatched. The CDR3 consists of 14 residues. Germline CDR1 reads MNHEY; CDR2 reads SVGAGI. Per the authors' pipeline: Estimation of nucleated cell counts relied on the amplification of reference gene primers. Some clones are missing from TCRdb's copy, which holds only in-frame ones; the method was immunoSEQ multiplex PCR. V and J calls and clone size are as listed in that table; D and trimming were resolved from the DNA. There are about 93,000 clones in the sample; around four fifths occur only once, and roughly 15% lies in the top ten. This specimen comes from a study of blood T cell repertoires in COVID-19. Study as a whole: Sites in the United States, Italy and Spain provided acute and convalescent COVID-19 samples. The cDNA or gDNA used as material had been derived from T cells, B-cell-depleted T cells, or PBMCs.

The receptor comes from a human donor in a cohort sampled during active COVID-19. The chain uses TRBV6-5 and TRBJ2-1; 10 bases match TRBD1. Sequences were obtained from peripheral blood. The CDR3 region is CASSLTGGLNEQFF. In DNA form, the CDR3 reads TGTGCCAGCAGCCTGACAGGGGGCCTAAATGAGCAGTTCTTC.